This TCR beta chain was found in a study of blood T cell repertoires in COVID-19. This clone appeared once. This CDR3 contains 13 residues. Germline CDR1 SGHDT, CDR2 YYEEEE. V gave up 3 bases and J gave up 1 base, with 7 bases separating them. Per the original methods: For nucleated cells, counts were estimated from reference gene primer amplification. Using immunoSEQ multiplex PCR, the repertoire was profiled, and TCRdb retains in-frame clones only, with some absent. The V and J calls and clone size are taken from that table; D and trimming were inferred from the DNA. The sample holds 150,000 to 200,000 clones, more than 70% seen once.

The origin of this receptor is a man aged 35-49 years with active or convalescent COVID-19. The material sequenced was peripheral blood. The chain has TRBV5-6 and TRBJ1-1; the D is unclear. In DNA, the CDR3 is TGTGCCAGCAGCTGGGGAGGGAACACTGAAGCTTTCTTT. This gives the protein CASSWGGNTEAFF.